The 23 T cell receptor beta chains reported below all come from one sample, sequenced in a study of blood T cell repertoires in COVID-19. Only in-frame clones appear in the TCRdb table, and some are missing; sequencing was by immunoSEQ multiplex PCR. The sample has more than 450,000 clones, roughly 87% seen once. Sequencing used PBMCs or T cells enriched from blood (not recorded which). These receptor sequences come from a woman aged 18 to 35 who had recovered from COVID-19.

This clone was observed a single time. Different DNA sequences within this sample yield the same CDR3. The genes are TRBV12-3 or TRBV12-4 and TRBJ1-1; 7 bases agree with TRBD1. V gave up 6 bases and J gave up 7 bases; unmatched junction bases: 2. The length of the CDR3 is 11 residues. For the CDR3, the DNA is TGTGCCAGCAGGACAGGGATTGAAGCTTTCTTT. As protein: CASRTGIEAFF.

The chain couples TRBV12-5 to TRBJ2-1; 7 bases match TRBD1. Germline V gene lookup returns CDR1 LGHNT and CDR2 FRNRAP. The CDR3 consists of 14 residues. J gave up 9 bases and V 5 bases, and 10 bases lay outside the gene matches. The CDR3, as DNA: TGTGCTAGTGGTCCCTCAGGGGGAGTTCGTGAGCAGTTCTTC. This codes for CASGPSGGVREQFF. Drawing the rest from reference TRBV12-5 and TRBJ2-1, the complete variable domain is DARVTQTPRHKVTEMGQEVTMRCQPILGHNTVFWYRQTMMQGLELLAYFRNRAPLDDSGMPKDRFSAEMPDATLATLKIQPSEPRDSAVYFCASGPSGGVREQFFGPGTRLTVL.

The V gene is TRBV7-7, the J gene TRBJ2-5, with D hard to call. V shed 3 bases and J shed 1 base, with 12 bases lying between them. Germline loops: CDR1 SSHAT, CDR2 FNYEAQ (reference sequence). This CDR3 has 15 amino acids. CDR3 region: CASSLGSSGQETQYF. Written as DNA, the CDR3 is TGTGCCAGCAGCTTGGGCAGCTCAGGCCAAGAGACCCAGTACTTC.

This rearrangement joins TRBV18 to TRBJ2-2, with D perhaps matching TRBD1 (6 bases). The CDR3 length is 16 residues. Germline CDR1 reads KGHSH; CDR2 reads LQKENI. Trimming removed 6 bases at V and 1 base at J, with 15 bases between. CDR3 loop: CASSPSLDRNTGELFF. The CDR3 nucleotides read TGTGCCAGCTCCCCATCCTTGGACAGGAACACCGGGGAGCTGTTTTTT.

The V call is TRBV11-3, the J call TRBJ2-2, with 7 bases aligning to TRBD1. This CDR3 has 16 residues. J lost 7 bases, V lost 8 bases, and 16 bases had no gene match. Germline CDR1 and CDR2: SGHNT and YENEEA. The CDR3 nucleotides read TGTGCCAGCTCCCTTCTGACAGGGACGTCCGGCGGGGAGCTGTTTTTT. It encodes CASSLLTGTSGGELFF. The full variable domain, with the rest looked up from reference TRBV11-3 and TRBJ2-2, is EAGVVQSPRYKIIEKKQPVAFWCNPISGHNTLYWYLQNLGQGPELLIRYENEEAVDDSQLPKDRFSAERLKGVDSTLKIQPAELGDSAVYLCASSLLTGTSGGELFFGEGSRLTVL.

This rearrangement joins TRBV7-9 to TRBJ1-6; no clear D. This CDR3 has 14 residues. In germline, CDR1 is SEHNR, CDR2 FQNEAQ (reference sequence). V was pared by 5 bases and J by 7 bases, with 12 bases between. The DNA of the CDR3 is TGTGCCAGCAGCCCCGGGGTGATAAATTCACCCCTCCACTTT. Translated, it gives CASSPGVINSPLHF.

This clone came up once. This rearrangement joins TRBV11-2 to TRBJ1-2; no clear D. The V gene lost 1 base and the J gene lost 7 bases, with 13 bases spanning the gap. This CDR3 spans 14 amino acids. Germline CDR1 reads SGHAT; CDR2 reads FQNNGV. CDR3 nucleotide sequence: TGTGCCAGCAGCTTAGGCTCCGGACGGGGTGGCTACACCTTC. This gives the protein CASSLGSGRGGYTF.

The chain uses TRBV11-2 and TRBJ2-3; the D gene is possibly TRBD1 (6 bases). The CDR3 consists of 14 residues. Germline CDR1 SGHAT, CDR2 FQNNGV. Trimming shortened V by 4 bases and J by 4 bases, and 12 bases separated the two germline ends. The CDR3 sequence: CASSSNRVADTQYF. In nucleotides, the CDR3 is TGTGCCAGCAGCTCTAACAGGGTTGCAGATACGCAGTATTTT.

The chain employs TRBV11-2 and TRBJ1-2; no clear D. The CDR3 covers 13 residues. Trimming removed 4 bases at V and 7 bases at J, with 13 bases between. Germline values: CDR1 SGHAT, CDR2 FQNNGV. CDR3 DNA sequence: TGTGCCAGCAGCTCGGACCCCAGCGGTGGCTACACCTTC. It codes for CASSSDPSGGYTF.

The V call is TRBV7-2, the J call TRBJ1-6, with 7 bases lining up with TRBD1. After removal of 2 bases from V and 7 bases from J, the junction contained 2 bases not matched to a gene. Germline CDR1 reads SGHTA; CDR2 reads FQGNSA. This CDR3 has 14 amino acids. This chain's CDR3 is CASSLMTGNSPLHF. The CDR3 coding sequence is TGTGCCAGCAGCTTAATGACAGGGAATTCACCCCTCCACTTT. Variable domain in full (rest from reference TRBV7-2 and TRBJ1-6): GAGVSQSPSNKVTEKGKDVELRCDPISGHTALYWYRQSLGQGLEFLIYFQGNSAPDKSGLPSDRFSAERTGGSVSTLTIQRTQQEDSAVYLCASSLMTGNSPLHFGNGTRLTVT.

V and J are TRBV11-2 and TRBJ1-1; weak D call: TRBD1 (5 bases). Germline CDR1 is SGHAT and CDR2 is FQNNGV. The CDR3 spans 14 residues. The germline V and J ends were trimmed by 7 bases and 3 bases, with 15 bases remaining between them. This CDR3 is CASTRARYDTEAFF. For the CDR3, the DNA is TGTGCCAGCACCAGGGCAAGGTATGACACTGAAGCTTTCTTT. The full variable domain, with the rest looked up from reference TRBV11-2 and TRBJ1-1, is EAGVAQSPRYKIIEKRQSVAFWCNPISGHATLYWYQQILGQGPKLLIQFQNNGVVDDSQLPKDRFSAERLKGVDSTLKIQPAKLEDSAVYLCASTRARYDTEAFFGQGTRLTVV.

This clone was seen only once. The chain uses TRBV2 and TRBJ1-1, with unresolved D. Germline V gene data show CDR1 as SNHLY and CDR2 as FYNNEI. The CDR3 runs to 12 residues. V was trimmed by 6 bases and J by 7 bases, leaving 12 bases between them. CDR3 DNA: TGTGCCAGCAGGGTACATCGTTTTGAAGCTTTCTTT. Translation gives CASRVHRFEAFF.

The chain has TRBV30 and TRBJ1-3; 11 positions match TRBD1. Germline CDR1 is GTSNPN and CDR2 is SVGIG (reference sequence). The CDR3 is 15 residues long. J was trimmed by 0 bases and V by 5 bases; bases with no gene match: 3. Here the CDR3 DNA reads TGTGCCTGGGGGACAGGGGGGTTCTCTGGAAACACCATATATTTT. It specifies CAWGTGGFSGNTIYF.

J is TRBJ1-5 and V is TRBV30, with TRBD1 matching over 7 bases. With V trimmed by 2 bases and J by 2 bases, 6 bases remained unmatched. Per germline, CDR1 GTSNPN and CDR2 SVGIG (reference sequence). The CDR3 sequence is 15 residues long. The CDR3: CAWSSPGGRNQPQHF. CDR3 in DNA: TGTGCCTGGAGTTCCCCAGGGGGACGCAATCAGCCCCAGCATTTT.

The chain links TRBV12-5 to TRBJ1-6, with TRBD1 identical over 9 bases. With 6 bases clipped from V and 7 bases from J, the junction kept 7 bases outside the gene matches. There are 15 residues in the CDR3. Germline CDR1 reads LGHNT; CDR2 reads FRNRAP. The CDR3 region is CASGLGTGSNSPLHF. The DNA of the CDR3 is TGTGCTAGTGGCCTTGGGACAGGGTCAAATTCACCCCTCCACTTT.

In this sample, this clone turned up a few times. CDR3 nucleotide sequence: TGTGCCAGCAGTGAAAGGGGGGAGGGTCAGCCCCAGCATTTT. As protein: CASSERGEGQPQHF. The V gene is TRBV6-1, the J gene TRBJ1-5, with D possibly being TRBD1 (6 bases). The V end was cut by 2 bases, the J end by 6 bases, with 11 bases between. CDR1 is MNHNS, CDR2 SASEGT, per germline. The length of the CDR3 is 14 residues.

This clone appeared a single time. The genes are TRBV27 and TRBJ1-2; TRBD1 might be the D (5 bases). CDR3 length equals 15 residues. From germline, CDR1 is MNHEY and CDR2 SMNVEV (reference sequence). V was trimmed by 2 bases and J by 6 bases, leaving 16 bases between them. The CDR3, as DNA: TGTGCCAGCAGTTTAAGAGACAGCCGGCTAGATGGCTACACCTTC. It codes for CASSLRDSRLDGYTF.

The chain has TRBV5-6 and TRBJ1-3, with D maybe TRBD1 (5 bases). CDR3 length: 14 residues. Germline CDR1 is SGHDT and CDR2 is YYEEEE. V was cut by 0 bases and J by 11 bases, with 15 bases left in between. This CDR3 is CASSLVESGTPIYF. The DNA of the CDR3 is TGTGCCAGCAGCTTGGTAGAATCGGGGACTCCCATATATTTT.

This clone was detected once. This chain links TRBV7-2 with TRBJ2-7; 10 bases line up with TRBD1. From germline, CDR1 is SGHTA and CDR2 FQGNSA. This CDR3 contains 17 residues. Unmatched junction bases numbered 9, after V lost 2 bases and J lost 2 bases. The CDR3 region has the DNA TGTGCCAGCAGCTTACCGATCAGAGGACAGGGGGCCTACGAGCAGTACTTC. Translation: CASSLPIRGQGAYEQYF.

V gene TRBV13 combines with J gene TRBJ2-3; TRBD2 agrees at 9 bases. J was trimmed by 2 bases and V by 5 bases; bases with no gene match: 5. The CDR3 spans 15 residues. The germline gives CDR1 PRHDT, CDR2 FYEKMQ (reference sequence). The CDR3 DNA reads as TGTGCCAGCAGCCCCGCGGGGGGGAACACAGATACGCAGTATTTT. This codes for CASSPAGGNTDTQYF.

The sample holds a few counts of this clone. The chain is built from TRBV11-2 and TRBJ1-1; 8 nucleotides align to TRBD1. The V gene end was trimmed by 5 bases and the J gene end by 1 base; junction bases not matched to a gene: 3. Germline CDR1 reads SGHAT; CDR2 reads FQNNGV. CDR3 length: 14 amino acids. The CDR3 DNA reads TGTGCCAGCAGCCGGGACAGGCAGAACACTGAAGCTTTCTTT. It specifies CASSRDRQNTEAFF.

The chain has TRBV5-1 and TRBJ1-3, with a possible D match to TRBD1 (5 bases). The CDR3 loop spans 15 amino acids. The V gene's germline CDR1 is SGHRS and CDR2 YFSETQ. The V and J ends lost 0 bases and 2 bases respectively, with 9 bases between them. This CDR3 is CASSLGQIAGNTIYF. CDR3 DNA: TGCGCCAGCAGCTTGGGACAGATCGCTGGAAACACCATATATTTT.

In this sample, this clone turned up once. The V call is TRBV2, the J call TRBJ1-5; no definite D call. The germline V gene has CDR1 SNHLY and CDR2 FYNNEI. The CDR3 has 14 amino acids. V was clipped by 5 bases and J by 0 bases, with 8 bases between them. The CDR3 protein is CASSPSYSNQPQHF. The CDR3, as DNA: TGTGCCAGCAGTCCCAGTTATAGCAATCAGCCCCAGCATTTT.